This T cell receptor (beta chain) was documented in a study of cytomegalovirus exposure and HLA in healthy donors. The PCR contained 60 Vbeta and 13 Jbeta primers. Libraries were prepared by immunoSEQ multiplex PCR; TCRdb keeps only in-frame clonotypes and omits some of them. The sample includes more than 95,000 clones, 70% to 80% seen only once; the top ten take 1.6%. This CDR3 region has 13 residues. CDR1 is SGDLS, CDR2 YYNGEE, per germline. Trimming stripped 4 bases from V and 8 bases from J, with 15 bases between. Turning to this clone: Antigen: not known.

Study results and caveats: According to an earlier analysis, most TCR beta V segments yielded productive rearrangements about 87% or about 30% of the time. Sequencing likely generated an artifact that appeared as a cluster of highly shared sequence variants. A later analysis found TCR association rates differed by HLA locus, highest for DRB1 and lowest for HLA-C.

Sequencing input: PBMCs. The sequence came from a woman aged 18 to 35 in good health and CMV-seronegative. The rearrangement uses TRBV9 and TRBJ2-5, with a weak D call TRBD1 (6 bases). The CDR3 reads CASSTNREGTQYF. The DNA for the CDR3 is TGTGCCAGCAGCACGAACAGGGAAGGAACCCAGTACTTC.